The clone carrying this T cell receptor (beta chain) came up many times. What it recognizes is unknown. These data belong to a study of human T cells and chemical hapten exposure. The study's findings and limits: There was a positive correlation between PT1 expanded TCR counts and patch test score. Since the donors had alopecia, their immune response may not be the same as that of healthy people.

Trimming shortened V by 3 bases and J by 2 bases, and 8 bases separated the two germline ends. The CDR3 spans 15 residues. In the authors' workflow: Samples had a median of about 96,000 TCRs, ranging roughly 23,224 to 750,000. MiXCR, run by TCRdb on the RACE reads, gives a single entry per CDR3 protein. In this record, the V and J calls reflect TCRdb's handling and not the investigators' own analysis. The sample has 350,000 to 400,000 distinct CDR3 sequences; around 6% are singletons. The sample's time point: patch test 2, 6 weeks after DPC sensitization. Regarding treatment: therapeutic diphenylcyclopropenone sensitization with weekly scalp DPC. People who gave samples had alopecia, were 18 to 70 years old, and were suitable for DPC.

The sequence came from a woman between 18 and 30 years old with alopecia areata. Some clones in this sample may be carry-over from other donors' samples. Sequencing used whole blood, obtained in connection with sensitization to the hapten diphenylcyclopropenone (DPC). This rearrangement joins TRBV12-3 or TRBV12-4 to TRBJ1-6, with D perhaps matching TRBD1 (5 bases). CDR3 DNA: TGTGCCAGCAGTTTGAGGGGCCCCTATAATTCACCCCTCCACTTT. Its translation is CASSLRGPYNSPLHF.